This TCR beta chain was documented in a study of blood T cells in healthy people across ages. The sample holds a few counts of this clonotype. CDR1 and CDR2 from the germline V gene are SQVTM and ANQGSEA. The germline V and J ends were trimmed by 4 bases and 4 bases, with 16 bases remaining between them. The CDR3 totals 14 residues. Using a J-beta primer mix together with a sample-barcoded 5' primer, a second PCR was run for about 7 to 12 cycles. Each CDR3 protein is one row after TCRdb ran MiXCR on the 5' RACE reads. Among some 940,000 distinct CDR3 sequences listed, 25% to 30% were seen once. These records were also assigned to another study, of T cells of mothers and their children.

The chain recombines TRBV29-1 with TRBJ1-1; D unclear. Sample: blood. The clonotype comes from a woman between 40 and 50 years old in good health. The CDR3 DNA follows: TGCAGCGTTGCCACGTGGCAGGCGGGCACTGAAGCTTTCTTT. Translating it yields CSVATWQAGTEAFF.